These 15 T cell receptor beta chains originate from one sample sequenced in a study of spatial heterogeneity in lung cancer. Time point defined: blood at routine non-recurrence follow-up after resection. One entry per CDR3 protein, called by TCRdb with MiXCR from the 5' RACE reads. The sample lists around 45,000 distinct CDR3 sequences; under 25% were seen once. Sequenced material: PBMCs, taken at follow-up. These receptors originate from a female donor with early-stage non-small cell lung cancer.

About this clonotype itself: No conserved phenylalanine or tryptophan is present at the end of the CDR3, so a read error is the likely explanation. The DNA is left out, because the CDR3 cannot be placed on it with certainty; the CDR3 is given as TCRdb lists it. The chain couples TRBV9 to TRBJ1-2. Germline V lookup: CDR1 SGDLS, CDR2 YYNGEE. A total of 11 residues make up the CDR3, ends included. The CDR3 region is CASSVDRRRGS.

The genes are TRBV5-1 and TRBJ2-7; D uncertain. V dropped 1 base and J dropped 4 bases, with 9 bases sitting between them. This CDR3 comprises 13 residues. In germline, CDR1 is SGHRS, CDR2 YFSETQ. For the CDR3, the DNA is TGCGCCAGCAGCTTGACAGTTCCGTACGAGCAGTACTTC. Translation: CASSLTVPYEQYF.

This clonotype was observed a single time. The chain joins TRBV11-3 to TRBJ2-2; either TRBD1 or TRBD2 may supply D (5 bases each). CDR3 length: 13 amino acids. The V gene's germline CDR1 is SGHNT and CDR2 YENEEA. V was trimmed by 5 bases and J by 11 bases, leaving 15 bases between them. DNA for the CDR3: TGTGCCAGCAGCCGGGACCCCCACGGCGAGCTGTTTTTT. It encodes CASSRDPHGELFF. Together with reference TRBV11-3 and TRBJ2-2, the CDR3 gives the full variable domain: EAGVVQSPRYKIIEKKQPVAFWCNPISGHNTLYWYLQNLGQGPELLIRYENEEAVDDSQLPKDRFSAERLKGVDSTLKIQPAELGDSAVYLCASSRDPHGELFFGEGSRLTVL.

The chain carries TRBV6-2 or TRBV6-3 and TRBJ2-5, with D perhaps TRBD2 (5 bases). Trimming shortened V by 6 bases and J by 4 bases, and 12 bases separated the two germline ends. Germline CDR1 and CDR2: MNHEY and SVGEGT. There are 13 residues in the CDR3. The CDR3, as DNA: TGTGCCAGCAGCCAACTAGTTGGAGAGACCCAGTACTTC. Translation: CASSQLVGETQYF.

This clonotype was seen only a few times. This chain uses TRBV20-1 with TRBJ2-7, with TRBD1 identical over 11 bases. J was trimmed by 7 bases and V by 6 bases; bases with no gene match: 8. Looked up from germline, CDR1 is DFQATT and CDR2 is SNEGSKA (reference sequence). CDR3 length: 13 residues. The chain's CDR3 is CSAPGQGVHEQYF. The CDR3, as DNA: TGCAGTGCACCGGGACAGGGGGTGCATGAGCAGTACTTC.

This clonotype was recorded a few times. V and J are TRBV5-1 and TRBJ1-1, with a weak D call TRBD1 (5 bases). Germline CDR1 reads SGHRS; CDR2 reads YFSETQ. V lost 2 bases and J 1 base, leaving 9 bases between the germline ends. The CDR3 sequence is 14 residues long. The CDR3 sequence: CASSFDSPNTEAFF. As DNA, the CDR3 is TGCGCCAGCAGCTTCGACAGCCCGAACACTGAAGCTTTCTTT.

As concerns this clonotype: A junction boundary mismatches the germline segment, possibly from a read error. The DNA of the CDR3 is TGTGTCATCAGCCGGGACCCCGATCAGCCCCAGCATTTT. Its protein is CVISRDPDQPQHF. The J gene is TRBJ1-5, the V gene TRBV10-3, with D perhaps matching TRBD1 (5 bases). The CDR3 covers 13 residues. The V gene's germline CDR1 is ENHRY and CDR2 SYGVKD.

This clonotype was detected only a few times. This sequence joins TRBV9 and TRBJ1-1; D is unclear. Trimming took 4 bases from V and 1 from J, leaving 8 bases between them. The CDR3 length is 13 residues. CDR1 and CDR2 (germline): SGDLS, YYNGEE. CDR3 nucleotide sequence: TGTGCCAGCAGCAGTAGGAAGAACACTGAAGCTTTCTTT. It is translated as CASSSRKNTEAFF.

This chain joins TRBV9 and TRBJ1-1; D might be TRBD1 (5 bases). V dropped 2 bases and J dropped 6 bases, with 14 bases sitting between them. In germline, CDR1 is SGDLS, CDR2 YYNGEE. CDR3 size: 14 residues. The CDR3 coding sequence is TGTGCCAGCAGCGTGACAGATTATATCGCTGAAGCTTTCTTT. Translated, it gives CASSVTDYIAEAFF.

As regards this clonotype: One junction end disagrees with the germline gene, perhaps due to a read error. The chain carries TRBV7-7 and TRBJ2-5; TRBD2 matches at 14 bases. The germline gives CDR1 SSHAT, CDR2 FNYEAQ (reference sequence). This CDR3 region has 15 residues. CDR3 bases: TGTGCTAGCAGCCTGGGACTAGCGGGAGCTGAGACCCAGTACTTC. Residues: CASSLGLAGAETQYF.

This clonotype was seen ten or more times. The chain couples TRBV6-2 or TRBV6-3 to TRBJ2-1; D possibly corresponds to TRBD2 (7 bases). The CDR3 runs 16 residues. CDR1 MNHEY and CDR2 SVGEGT come from the germline V gene. V shed 0 bases and J shed 7 bases, with 16 bases lying between them. The CDR3 DNA is TGTGCCAGCAGTTACTCAAGGGGGGGGGCCCGAAATGAGCAGTTCTTC. It codes for CASSYSRGGARNEQFF.

This clonotype was recorded a few times. CDR3: CASSPTGQSSGNTIYF. The CDR3 DNA reads as TGTGCCAGCTCTCCAACTGGACAGTCCTCTGGAAACACCATATATTTT. This sequence joins TRBV18 and TRBJ1-3; D possibly corresponds to TRBD1 (6 bases). CDR3 size: 16 residues. Trimming took 6 bases from V and 0 from J, leaving 15 bases between them. Germline V gives CDR1 KGHSH, CDR2 LQKENI. The entire variable domain, with the rest obtained from reference TRBV18 and TRBJ1-3, is as follows: NAGVMQNPRHLVRRRGQEARLRCSPMKGHSHVYWYRQLPEEGLKFMVYLQKENIIDESGMPKERFSAEFPKEGPSILRIQQVVRGDSAAYFCASSPTGQSSGNTIYFGEGSWLTVV.

The table lists this clonotype with many counts. The V and J genes are TRBV6-6 and TRBJ1-6; D uncertain. The CDR3 is made up of 15 amino acids. V was clipped by 2 bases and J by 8 bases, with 13 bases between them. Germline V gene data show CDR1 as MNHNY and CDR2 as SVGAGI (reference sequence). CDR3 loop: CASSYPGRTYSPLHF. CDR3 nucleotide sequence: TGTGCCAGCAGTTACCCCGGCAGAACCTATTCACCCCTCCACTTT.

This clonotype was seen ten or more times. The J gene is TRBJ2-7, the V gene TRBV6-5, with D possibly being TRBD1 (5 bases). Trimming took 6 bases from V and 5 from J, leaving 14 bases between them. Germline loops: CDR1 MNHEY, CDR2 SVGAGI. This CDR3 is built from 13 residues. CDR3 nucleotides: TGTGCCAGCAGGGCAGGGCTACGCAACGAGCAGTACTTC. Translation gives CASRAGLRNEQYF.

The chain uses TRBV7-9 and TRBJ1-2; 9 bases line up with TRBD1. V lost 5 bases to trimming and J lost 5 bases; unmatched junction nucleotides: 9. The CDR3 runs to 15 residues. The germline CDR1 and CDR2 sequences are SEHNR and FQNEAQ (reference sequence). CDR3 bases: TGTGCCAGCAGCCAGAGAGGGACAGGGATGTATGGCTACACCTTC. Translating gives CASSQRGTGMYGYTF. The complete variable domain, with remaining parts taken from reference TRBV7-9 and TRBJ1-2, reads DTGVSQNPRHKITKRGQNVTFRCDPISEHNRLYWYRQTLGQGPEFLTYFQNEAQLEKSRLLSDRFSAERPKGSFSTLEIQRTEQGDSAMYLCASSQRGTGMYGYTFGSGTRLTVV.